These T cell receptor beta chains were read from a single sample in a study of T cell changes during pregnancy in multiple sclerosis. The data were produced by immunoSEQ multiplex PCR, yet TCRdb's version contains in-frame clones alone and is incomplete. The sample includes approximately 70,000 clones, about 89% of them seen just once. The sequencing used CD4+ T cells from peripheral blood mononuclear cells, collected before pregnancy. Receptors were obtained from a female donor with multiple sclerosis, enrolled in a pregnancy study. Both conserved end residues are part of each CDR3. Fields, in order: J gene, clone size, D gene, V gene, CDR3 DNA, CDR3 protein. A D gene is named only where the DNA matches it firmly. Some rows have no size entry. The others give once, few or many, or a class for an expanded clone.

J: TRBJ2-2
size: .
D: .
V: TRBV5-1
DNA: TGCGCCAGCAGCTCGGGCGGGACCACCGGGGAGCTGTTTTTT
CDR3: CASSSGGTTGELFF

J: TRBJ2-3
size: .
D: .
V: TRBV5-1
DNA: TGCGCCAGCAGCTTTGGGGCATCCCCCCAAACAGATACGCAGTATTTT
CDR3: CASSFGASPQTDTQYF

J: TRBJ2-2
size: .
D: TRBD1
V: TRBV11-3
DNA: TGTGCCAGCAGTCCCGGGACAGGGAACACCGGGGAGCTGTTTTTT
CDR3: CASSPGTGNTGELFF

J: TRBJ2-3
size: once
D: TRBD2
V: TRBV19
DNA: TGTGCCAGTAGTATCGGGGGGGGTGCTAGCACAGATACGCAGTATTTT
CDR3: CASSIGGGASTDTQYF

J: TRBJ1-2
size: .
D: TRBD1
V: TRBV5-1
DNA: TGCGCCAGCAGCCCTCAACCGGGACAGGGGGGCCTTGGCTACACCTTC
CDR3: CASSPQPGQGGLGYTF

J: TRBJ1-2
size: .
D: .
V: TRBV28
DNA: TGTGCCAGCAGTGGGCGCGGCTACACCTTC
CDR3: CASSGRGYTF

J: TRBJ2-3
size: once
D: TRBD1
V: TRBV29-1
DNA: TGCAGCGTTGCCAGCCGAGACAGGGGGGACACGCAGTATTTT
CDR3: CSVASRDRGDTQYF

J: TRBJ2-6
size: once
D: .
V: TRBV5-1
DNA: TGCGCCAGCAGCGGACGGGATCAAGGAGGTGGGGCCAACGTCCTGACTTTC
CDR3: CASSGRDQGGGANVLTF

J: TRBJ2-6
size: .
D: .
V: TRBV4-2
DNA: TGTGCCAGCAGCCAAGATAGTTCAGGGTACGGGGCCAACGTCCTGACTTTC
CDR3: CASSQDSSGYGANVLTF

J: TRBJ1-1
size: .
D: .
V: TRBV7-2
DNA: TGTGCCAGCAGCCACTCGTTTGAAGCTTTCTTT
CDR3: CASSHSFEAFF

J: TRBJ2-5
size: .
D: .
V: TRBV18
DNA: TGTGCCAGCTCACCGCGGGTTGGGGAACCTCAAGAGACCCAGTACTTC
CDR3: CASSPRVGEPQETQYF

J: TRBJ2-1
size: .
D: .
V: TRBV20-1
DNA: TGCAGTGCCCAGAATGAGCAGTTCTTC
CDR3: CSAQNEQFF

J: TRBJ2-5
size: .
D: .
V: TRBV7-9
DNA: TGTGCCAGCAGCCCGAACTTAGAGGGCTACCAAGAGACCCAGTACTTC
CDR3: CASSPNLEGYQETQYF

J: TRBJ1-4
size: .
D: .
V: TRBV6-5
DNA: TGTGCCAGCAGCAAGCGGGTGGATGAAAAACTGTTTTTT
CDR3: CASSKRVDEKLFF

J: TRBJ1-2
size: .
D: .
V: TRBV25-1
DNA: TGTGCCAGCAGCTTGACAGGCTATGGCTACACCTTC
CDR3: CASSLTGYGYTF

J: TRBJ1-4
size: .
D: .
V: TRBV6-1
DNA: TGTGCCAGTGCTTACAGTACAACTAATGAAAAACTGTTTTTT
CDR3: CASAYSTTNEKLFF